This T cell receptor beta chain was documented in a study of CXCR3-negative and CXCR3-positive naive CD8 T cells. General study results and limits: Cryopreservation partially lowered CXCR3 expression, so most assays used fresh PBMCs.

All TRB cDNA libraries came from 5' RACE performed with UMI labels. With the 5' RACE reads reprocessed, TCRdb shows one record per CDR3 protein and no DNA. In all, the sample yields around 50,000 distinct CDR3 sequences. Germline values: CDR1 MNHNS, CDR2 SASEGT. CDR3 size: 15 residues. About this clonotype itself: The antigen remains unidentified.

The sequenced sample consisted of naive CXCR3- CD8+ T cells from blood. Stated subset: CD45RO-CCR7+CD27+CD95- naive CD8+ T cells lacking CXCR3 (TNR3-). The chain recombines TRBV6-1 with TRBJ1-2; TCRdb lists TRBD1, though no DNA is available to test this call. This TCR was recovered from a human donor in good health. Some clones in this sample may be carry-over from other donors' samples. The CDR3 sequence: CASSEEDRGVTGYTF.